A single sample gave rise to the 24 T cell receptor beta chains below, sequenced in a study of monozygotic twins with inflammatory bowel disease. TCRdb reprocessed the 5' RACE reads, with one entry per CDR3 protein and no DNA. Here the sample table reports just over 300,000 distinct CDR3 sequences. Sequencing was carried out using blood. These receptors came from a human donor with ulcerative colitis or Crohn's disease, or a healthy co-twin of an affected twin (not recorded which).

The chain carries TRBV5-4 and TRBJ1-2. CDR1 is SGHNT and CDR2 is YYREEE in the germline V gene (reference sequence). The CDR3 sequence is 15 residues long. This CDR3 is CASSPGRKEYMGYTF.

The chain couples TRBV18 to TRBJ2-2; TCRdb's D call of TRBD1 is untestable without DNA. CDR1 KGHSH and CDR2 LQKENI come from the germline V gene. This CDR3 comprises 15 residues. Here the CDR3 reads CASSPDRYTTGELFF.

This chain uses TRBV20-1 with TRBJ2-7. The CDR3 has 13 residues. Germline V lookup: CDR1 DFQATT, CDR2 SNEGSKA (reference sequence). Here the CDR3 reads CSARVQLMYEQYF.

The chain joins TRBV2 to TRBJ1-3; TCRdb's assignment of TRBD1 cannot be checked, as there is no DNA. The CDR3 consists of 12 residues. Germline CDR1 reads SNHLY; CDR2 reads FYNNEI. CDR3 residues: CASSVPRDTIYF.

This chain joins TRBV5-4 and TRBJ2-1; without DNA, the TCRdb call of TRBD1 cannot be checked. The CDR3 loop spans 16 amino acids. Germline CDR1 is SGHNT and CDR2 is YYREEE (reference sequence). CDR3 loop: CASSLKDRGREDEQFF.

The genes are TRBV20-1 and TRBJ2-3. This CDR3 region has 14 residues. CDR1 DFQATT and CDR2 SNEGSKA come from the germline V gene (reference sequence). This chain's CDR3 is CSARAYTSTDTQYF.

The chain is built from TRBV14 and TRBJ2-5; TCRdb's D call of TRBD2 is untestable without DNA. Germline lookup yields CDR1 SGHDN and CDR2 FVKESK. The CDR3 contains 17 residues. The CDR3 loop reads CASSQTGTSGQQETQYF.

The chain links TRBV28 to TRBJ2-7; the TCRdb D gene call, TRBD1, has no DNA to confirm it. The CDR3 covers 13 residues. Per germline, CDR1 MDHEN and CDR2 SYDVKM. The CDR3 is CASSYQGTYEQYF. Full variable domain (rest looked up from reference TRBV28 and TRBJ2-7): DVKVTQSSRYLVKRTGEKVFLECVQDMDHENMFWYRQDPGLGLRLIYFSYDVKMKEKGDIPEGYSVSREKKERFSLILESASTNQTSMYLCASSYQGTYEQYFGPGTRLTVT.

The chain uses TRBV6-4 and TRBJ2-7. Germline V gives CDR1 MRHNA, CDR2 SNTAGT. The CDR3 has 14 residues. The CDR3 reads CASSDWAVYDEQYF.

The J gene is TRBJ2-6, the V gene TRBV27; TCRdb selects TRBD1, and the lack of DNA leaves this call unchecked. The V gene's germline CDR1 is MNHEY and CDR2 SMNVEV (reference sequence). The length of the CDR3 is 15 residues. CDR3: CASSFNGGGANVLTF. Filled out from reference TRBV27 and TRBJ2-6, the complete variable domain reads EAQVTQNPRYLITVTGKKLTVTCSQNMNHEYMSWYRQDPGLGLRQIYYSMNVEVTDKGDVPEGYKVSRKEKRNFPLILESPSPNQTSLYFCASSFNGGGANVLTFGAGSRLTVL.

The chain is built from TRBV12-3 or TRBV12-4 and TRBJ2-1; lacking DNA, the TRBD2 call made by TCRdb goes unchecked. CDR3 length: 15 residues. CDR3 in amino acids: CASTFRLAVYNEQFF.

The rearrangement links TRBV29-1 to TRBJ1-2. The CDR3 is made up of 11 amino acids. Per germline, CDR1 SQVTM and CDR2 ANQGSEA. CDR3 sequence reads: CSVEINYGYTF. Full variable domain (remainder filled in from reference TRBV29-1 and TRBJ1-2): SAVISQKPSRDICQRGTSLTIQCQVDSQVTMMFWYRQQPGQSLTLIATANQGSEATYESGFVIDKFPISRPNLTFSTLTVSNMSPEDSSIYLCSVEINYGYTFGSGTRLTVV.

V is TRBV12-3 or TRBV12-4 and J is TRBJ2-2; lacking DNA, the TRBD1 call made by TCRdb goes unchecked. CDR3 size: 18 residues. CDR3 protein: CASSPRIGQGTNTGELFF.

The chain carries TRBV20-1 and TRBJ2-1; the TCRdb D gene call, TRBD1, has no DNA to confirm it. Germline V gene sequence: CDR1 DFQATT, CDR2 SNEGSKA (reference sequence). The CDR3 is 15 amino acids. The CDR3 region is CSAPRPGVQDNEQFF.

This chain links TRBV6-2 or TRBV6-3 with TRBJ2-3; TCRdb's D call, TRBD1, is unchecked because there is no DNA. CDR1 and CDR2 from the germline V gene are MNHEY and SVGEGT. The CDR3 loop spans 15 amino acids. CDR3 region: CASSSHRESTDTQYF.

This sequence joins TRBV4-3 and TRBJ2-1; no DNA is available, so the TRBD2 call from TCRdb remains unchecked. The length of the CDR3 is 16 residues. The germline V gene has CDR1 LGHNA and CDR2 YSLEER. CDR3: CASSQEPGGSYNEQFF.

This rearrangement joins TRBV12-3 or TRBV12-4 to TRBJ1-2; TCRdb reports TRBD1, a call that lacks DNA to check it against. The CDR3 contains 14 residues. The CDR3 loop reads CASSYQGTMNGYTF.

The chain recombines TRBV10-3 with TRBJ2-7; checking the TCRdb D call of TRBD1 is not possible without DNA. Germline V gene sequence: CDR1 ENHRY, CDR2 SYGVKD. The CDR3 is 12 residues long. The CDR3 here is CAVRGEAYEQYF.

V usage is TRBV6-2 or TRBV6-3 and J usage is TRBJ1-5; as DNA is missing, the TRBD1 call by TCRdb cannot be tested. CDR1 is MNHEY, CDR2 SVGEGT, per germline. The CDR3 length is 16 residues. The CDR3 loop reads CASSYTGGLSNQPQHF.

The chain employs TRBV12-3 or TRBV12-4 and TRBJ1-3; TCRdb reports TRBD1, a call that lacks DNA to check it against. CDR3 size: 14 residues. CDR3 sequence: CASRVTGTGNTIYF.

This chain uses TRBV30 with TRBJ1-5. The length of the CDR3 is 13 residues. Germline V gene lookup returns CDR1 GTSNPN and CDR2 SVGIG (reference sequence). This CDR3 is CACSGTSVQPQHF.

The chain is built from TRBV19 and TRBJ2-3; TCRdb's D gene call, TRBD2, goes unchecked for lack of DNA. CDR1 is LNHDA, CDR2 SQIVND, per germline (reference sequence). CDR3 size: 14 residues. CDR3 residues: CASRGLAGPDTQYF.

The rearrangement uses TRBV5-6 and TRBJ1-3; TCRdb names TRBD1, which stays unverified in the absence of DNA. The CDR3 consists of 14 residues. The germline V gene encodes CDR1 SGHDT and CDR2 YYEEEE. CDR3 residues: CASTASGTGNTIYF.

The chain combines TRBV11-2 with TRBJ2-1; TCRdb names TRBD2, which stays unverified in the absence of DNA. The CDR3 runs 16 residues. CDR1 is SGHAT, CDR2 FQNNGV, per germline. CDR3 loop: CASSYDSSGGWYGQFF. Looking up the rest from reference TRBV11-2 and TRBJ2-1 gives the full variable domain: EAGVAQSPRYKIIEKRQSVAFWCNPISGHATLYWYQQILGQGPKLLIQFQNNGVVDDSQLPKDRFSAERLKGVDSTLKIQPAKLEDSAVYLCASSYDSSGGWYGQFFGPGTRLTVL.